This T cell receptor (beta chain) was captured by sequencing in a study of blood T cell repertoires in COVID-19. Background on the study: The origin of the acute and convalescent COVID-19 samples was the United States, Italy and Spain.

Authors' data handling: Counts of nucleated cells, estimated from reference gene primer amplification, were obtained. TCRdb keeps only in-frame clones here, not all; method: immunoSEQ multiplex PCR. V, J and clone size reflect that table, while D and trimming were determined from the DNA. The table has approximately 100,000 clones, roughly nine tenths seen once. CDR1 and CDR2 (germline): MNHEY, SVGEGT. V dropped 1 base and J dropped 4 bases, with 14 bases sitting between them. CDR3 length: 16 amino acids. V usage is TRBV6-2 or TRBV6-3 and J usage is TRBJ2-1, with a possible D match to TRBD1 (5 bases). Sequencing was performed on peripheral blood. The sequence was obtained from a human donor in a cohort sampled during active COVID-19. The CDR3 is CASSYFSGQKYNEQFF. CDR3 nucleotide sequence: TGTGCCAGCAGTTACTTTTCAGGGCAAAAATACAATGAGCAGTTCTTC.